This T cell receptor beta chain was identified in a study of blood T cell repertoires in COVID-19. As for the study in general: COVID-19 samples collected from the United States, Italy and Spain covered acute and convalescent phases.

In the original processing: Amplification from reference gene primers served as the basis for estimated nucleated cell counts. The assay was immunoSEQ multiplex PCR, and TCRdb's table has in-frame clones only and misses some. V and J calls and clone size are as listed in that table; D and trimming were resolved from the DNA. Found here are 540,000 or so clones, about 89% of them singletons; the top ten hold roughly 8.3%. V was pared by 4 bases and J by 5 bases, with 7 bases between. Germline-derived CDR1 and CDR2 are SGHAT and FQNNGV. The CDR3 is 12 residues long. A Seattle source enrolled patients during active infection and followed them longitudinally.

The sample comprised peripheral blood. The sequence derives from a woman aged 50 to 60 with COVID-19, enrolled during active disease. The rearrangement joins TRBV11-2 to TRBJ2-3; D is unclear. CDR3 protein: CASSSTRDTQYF. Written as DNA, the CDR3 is TGTGCCAGCAGCTCGACTCGAGATACGCAGTATTTT.